Listed below are T cell receptor beta chains from one sample, sequenced in a study of blood T cell repertoires in COVID-19. Only in-frame clones appear in the TCRdb table, and some are missing; sequencing was by immunoSEQ multiplex PCR. Of 130,000 to 150,000 clones in the sample, around 80% were seen once. Sequenced input: peripheral blood. These receptors originate from a man between 60 and 75 years old with active or convalescent COVID-19. Each CDR3 is given with its conserved first and last residue.

>TRBJ1-5|TRBV7-3
CASSFDRGQPQHF
>TRBJ2-5|TRBV28
CASSFRDRGLETQYF
>TRBJ1-5|TRBV7-2
CASSETAYSTQHF
>TRBJ1-3|TRBV25-1
CASTDGGGVGSFGNTIYF
>TRBJ1-3|TRBV13
CASLPGAGNTIYF
>TRBJ1-6|TRBV3-1/TRBV3-2
CASSQAVQNSPLHF
>TRBJ2-3|TRBV18
CASSGTGSTDTQYF
>TRBJ1-1|TRBV5-8
CASSLTGNTEAFF
>TRBJ2-3|TRBV11-3
CASSMGAGADTQYF
>TRBJ2-1|TRBV24-1
CATSDLQTWFF
>TRBJ2-1|TRBV20-1
CSASGGGPDEQFF
>TRBJ1-5|TRBV9
CASSDDSYSNQPQHF
>TRBJ1-2|TRBV18
CASSSERTGGYTF
>TRBJ2-1|TRBV12-5
CASGQGLAGIGDEQFF
>TRBJ2-5|TRBV9
CASSGGGELPQYF
>TRBJ2-2|TRBV5-5
CASSFLPTGPQGSGELFF
>TRBJ1-1|TRBV27
CASSLAGLGPNTEAFF
>TRBJ1-6|TRBV7-2
CASSLQGGNYNSPLHF
>TRBJ1-3|TRBV9
CASSAEAGGIGNTIYF
>TRBJ2-7|TRBV10-3
CAINRGASYEQYF
>TRBJ2-1|TRBV5-6
CASSLDRGNEQFF
>TRBJ2-3|TRBV27
CASSLGSGSEGDTQYF
>TRBJ2-7|TRBV5-1
CASSSRRGSSYEQYF
>TRBJ1-2|TRBV5-5
CASSLGQGARHYTF